This T cell receptor beta chain was sequenced during a study of CD8+CD57+ T cells in acquired aplastic anemia. The sequenced patients had an expansion of CD8+CD57+ cells seen by flow cytometry. From germline, CDR1 is SGHTA and CDR2 FQGNSA. This CDR3 is built from 15 residues. Notes on this clonotype: The junction shows a germline mismatch at one end, possibly a read error.

Genomic DNA templated the TCR beta VDJ and CDR3 profiling. Each CDR3 protein is one row after TCRdb ran MiXCR on the reads. This sample has approximately 300,000 distinct CDR3 sequences, with about 50% found just once. The material sequenced was sorted CD4+, CD8+, or CD8+CD57+ T cells (not recorded which) from PBMCs. The sequence came from a human donor with aplastic anemia. V usage is TRBV7-2 and J usage is TRBJ2-7; D is possibly TRBD1 or TRBD2 (5 bases each). CDR3 DNA: TGTGCCTGCAGCTTACAGGTTAGCGACTCCTACGAGCAGTACTTC. The encoded protein is CACSLQVSDSYEQYF.